These T cell receptor beta chains were read from a single sample in a study of OX40 agonist ivuxolimab in advanced cancers. The protocol was immunoSEQ multiplex PCR, while the TCRdb copy is restricted to in-frame clones and leaves out a portion. The table includes over 60,000 clones, 80% to 90% detected once. The material was CD4+ or CD8+ T cells sorted from blood, obtained in a trial of the OX40 agonist ivuxolimab. The source of these receptors is an adult with an advanced solid tumor such as melanoma, head and neck, liver or kidney cancer. Both conserved end residues are part of each CDR3. A D gene is named only where the DNA matches it firmly. Clone size is stated in some rows and not others, as once, few, many or a class when expanded.

d_gene: .
abundance: .
j_gene: TRBJ2-1
v_gene: TRBV5-4
CDR3nt: TGTGCCAGCAGCTTTAATTATGAGCAGTTCTTC
CDR3aa: CASSFNYEQFF

d_gene: .
abundance: .
j_gene: TRBJ1-6
v_gene: TRBV19
CDR3nt: TGTGCCAGTAGTCCGGGGGCCAATTCACCCCTCCACTTT
CDR3aa: CASSPGANSPLHF

d_gene: .
abundance: once
j_gene: TRBJ2-7
v_gene: TRBV6-6
CDR3nt: TGTGCCAGCAGCAGGGACCGAACCTACGAGCAGTACTTC
CDR3aa: CASSRDRTYEQYF

d_gene: TRBD2
abundance: .
j_gene: TRBJ2-1
v_gene: TRBV6-1
CDR3nt: TGTGCCAGCAGTGAGGGGACTAGCGGGGGGGCCGGGTTTGGCTATGAGCAGTTCTTC
CDR3aa: CASSEGTSGGAGFGYEQFF

d_gene: .
abundance: .
j_gene: TRBJ1-6
v_gene: TRBV6-1
CDR3nt: TGTGCCAGCACCCTAACATGGGGTAATTCACCCCTCCACTTT
CDR3aa: CASTLTWGNSPLHF

d_gene: .
abundance: .
j_gene: TRBJ2-3
v_gene: TRBV11-3
CDR3nt: TGTGCCAGCAGCTTAGTTTATCCGGGAGTGACAGATACGCAGTATTTT
CDR3aa: CASSLVYPGVTDTQYF

d_gene: TRBD2
abundance: .
j_gene: TRBJ2-7
v_gene: TRBV29-1
CDR3nt: TGCAGCGTAATGACTAGCGGGAGAAACGAGCAGTACTTC
CDR3aa: CSVMTSGRNEQYF

d_gene: TRBD1
abundance: .
j_gene: TRBJ2-3
v_gene: TRBV6-6
CDR3nt: TGTGCCAGCAGTCGACAGGGGGCCGGGGATACGCAGTATTTT
CDR3aa: CASSRQGAGDTQYF

d_gene: .
abundance: .
j_gene: TRBJ2-7
v_gene: TRBV27
CDR3nt: TGTGCCAGCAGACCATACAGGGTAGGGGAGCAGTACTTC
CDR3aa: CASRPYRVGEQYF

d_gene: .
abundance: .
j_gene: TRBJ1-5
v_gene: TRBV7-2
CDR3nt: TGTGCCAGCAGCCCCGGAGGGTCGAGCAATCAGCCCCAGCATTTT
CDR3aa: CASSPGGSSNQPQHF

d_gene: .
abundance: .
j_gene: TRBJ1-5
v_gene: TRBV6-5
CDR3nt: TGTGCCAGCAGCTTCCAGGGGAATCAGCCCCAGCATTTT
CDR3aa: CASSFQGNQPQHF

d_gene: .
abundance: .
j_gene: TRBJ2-3
v_gene: TRBV6-5
CDR3nt: TGTGCCAGCAGTTACTCGACCCCCAGGGCAGATACGCAGTATTTT
CDR3aa: CASSYSTPRADTQYF

d_gene: .
abundance: .
j_gene: TRBJ2-1
v_gene: TRBV5-1
CDR3nt: TGCGCCAGCAATACAGGGGGGGTCTACAATGAGCAGTTCTTC
CDR3aa: CASNTGGVYNEQFF

d_gene: .
abundance: .
j_gene: TRBJ2-1
v_gene: TRBV7-3
CDR3nt: TGTGCCAGCAGCTCAGGGTCCTACAATGAGCAGTTCTTC
CDR3aa: CASSSGSYNEQFF

d_gene: TRBD1
abundance: .
j_gene: TRBJ1-2
v_gene: TRBV4-1
CDR3nt: TGCGCCAGCAGCCGGATACAGGGGAGGTTCGGCTATGGCTACACCTTC
CDR3aa: CASSRIQGRFGYGYTF

d_gene: .
abundance: .
j_gene: TRBJ1-4
v_gene: TRBV5-3
CDR3nt: TGTGCCAGCAGCCAAAACAGGTTTATAAATGAAAAACTGTTTTTT
CDR3aa: CASSQNRFINEKLFF

d_gene: .
abundance: .
j_gene: TRBJ2-5
v_gene: TRBV25-1
CDR3nt: TGTGCCAGCAGTGAACGGAGGGTGGACAAGTCACAAGAGACCCAGTACTTC
CDR3aa: CASSERRVDKSQETQYF

d_gene: .
abundance: .
j_gene: TRBJ2-3
v_gene: TRBV29-1
CDR3nt: TGCAGCGTTGATGAAGGCAGTCAAGCAGATACGCAGTATTTT
CDR3aa: CSVDEGSQADTQYF

d_gene: .
abundance: .
j_gene: TRBJ1-3
v_gene: TRBV11-2
CDR3nt: TGTGCCAGCAGCTTATCTCCTAGCTCTGGAAACACCATATATTTT
CDR3aa: CASSLSPSSGNTIYF

d_gene: .
abundance: few
j_gene: TRBJ2-5
v_gene: TRBV7-9
CDR3nt: TGTGCCAGCAGCAGAGGACAAAACCAAGAGACCCAGTACTTC
CDR3aa: CASSRGQNQETQYF

d_gene: .
abundance: once
j_gene: TRBJ2-5
v_gene: TRBV5-4
CDR3nt: TGTGCCAGCAGCTCCTATCTCGGTGGGAATCAAGAGACCCAGTACTTC
CDR3aa: CASSSYLGGNQETQYF

d_gene: .
abundance: .
j_gene: TRBJ1-5
v_gene: TRBV7-9
CDR3nt: TGTGCCAGCAGCTTAGGAGGGGGCAATCAGCCCCAGCATTTT
CDR3aa: CASSLGGGNQPQHF

d_gene: .
abundance: .
j_gene: TRBJ2-7
v_gene: TRBV6-1
CDR3nt: TGTGCCAGCAGTCCCGGGACAACAGCCAACTACGAGCAGTACTTC
CDR3aa: CASSPGTTANYEQYF

d_gene: TRBD2
abundance: .
j_gene: TRBJ2-5
v_gene: TRBV27
CDR3nt: TGTGCCAGCAGTTACTCTAGCGGGAGAGGAAAGACCCAGTACTTC
CDR3aa: CASSYSSGRGKTQYF

d_gene: .
abundance: .
j_gene: TRBJ1-1
v_gene: TRBV28
CDR3nt: TGTGCCAGCAGCTCCGGGGGTCAGCCGGAAGCTTTCTTT
CDR3aa: CASSSGGQPEAFF

d_gene: TRBD2
abundance: .
j_gene: TRBJ2-2
v_gene: TRBV7-2
CDR3nt: TGTGCCAGCAGCTTAGACCCCGGAACTAGCGGGAGCGGGGAGCTGTTTTTT
CDR3aa: CASSLDPGTSGSGELFF

d_gene: .
abundance: .
j_gene: TRBJ2-7
v_gene: TRBV25-1
CDR3nt: TGTGCCAGCAGTGAATGGAGGGCGTTATGGTACTTC
CDR3aa: CASSEWRALWYF

d_gene: .
abundance: .
j_gene: TRBJ2-2
v_gene: TRBV5-1
CDR3nt: TGCGCCAGCAAGGGGCAGAGTAACACCGGGGAGCTGTTTTTT
CDR3aa: CASKGQSNTGELFF

d_gene: .
abundance: .
j_gene: TRBJ1-1
v_gene: TRBV5-1
CDR3nt: TGCGCCAGCAGCTTCCAGGGCAGCTTGAACACTGAAGCTTTCTTT
CDR3aa: CASSFQGSLNTEAFF

d_gene: .
abundance: once
j_gene: TRBJ1-1
v_gene: TRBV27
CDR3nt: TGTGCCAGCAGTTCCGCGACGGTAGGGGACACTGAAGCTTTCTTT
CDR3aa: CASSSATVGDTEAFF

d_gene: TRBD2
abundance: .
j_gene: TRBJ2-3
v_gene: TRBV5-6
CDR3nt: TGTGCCAGCAGCCGGCGACTAGCGGGGGATGGGGATACGCAGTATTTT
CDR3aa: CASSRRLAGDGDTQYF

d_gene: TRBD1
abundance: .
j_gene: TRBJ1-3
v_gene: TRBV10-3
CDR3nt: TGTGCCATCACTACAGGGGGACAACTCGGAAACACCATATATTTT
CDR3aa: CAITTGGQLGNTIYF

d_gene: .
abundance: once
j_gene: TRBJ1-3
v_gene: TRBV6-5
CDR3nt: TGTGCCAGCAGTTCTACAGGGACTGGAAACACCATATATTTT
CDR3aa: CASSSTGTGNTIYF

d_gene: TRBD2
abundance: .
j_gene: TRBJ2-2
v_gene: TRBV9
CDR3nt: TGTGCCAGCAGTGAGTCCGGGACTAGCGGGGGGAGCGGGGAGCTGTTTTTT
CDR3aa: CASSESGTSGGSGELFF

d_gene: TRBD1
abundance: .
j_gene: TRBJ1-5
v_gene: TRBV19
CDR3nt: TGTGCCAGTATTGGGGCAGGGGGCGCGGGTCAGCCCCAGCATTTT
CDR3aa: CASIGAGGAGQPQHF

d_gene: .
abundance: few
j_gene: TRBJ1-2
v_gene: TRBV18
CDR3nt: TGTGCCAGCTCACCACCGTGGAGGGCGACAGTTTCCCTGGATGGCTACACCTTC
CDR3aa: CASSPPWRATVSLDGYTF

d_gene: .
abundance: few
j_gene: TRBJ2-3
v_gene: TRBV5-4
CDR3nt: TGTGCCAGCAGCTTGTCGCAGACAACCACAGATACGCAGTATTTT
CDR3aa: CASSLSQTTTDTQYF

d_gene: TRBD1
abundance: .
j_gene: TRBJ2-7
v_gene: TRBV6-6
CDR3nt: TGTGCCAGCAGTTACGGACCCCTCCGACAGGGGGGCGAGCAGTACTTC
CDR3aa: CASSYGPLRQGGEQYF

d_gene: TRBD1
abundance: .
j_gene: TRBJ2-7
v_gene: TRBV30
CDR3nt: TGTGCCTGGAGTGAAAGGGGGCTCGAGCAGTACTTC
CDR3aa: CAWSERGLEQYF

d_gene: TRBD2
abundance: .
j_gene: TRBJ2-2
v_gene: TRBV28
CDR3nt: TGTGCCAGCTGGGGTAGCGGGAGGGACACCGGGGAGCTGTTTTTT
CDR3aa: CASWGSGRDTGELFF

d_gene: TRBD1
abundance: few
j_gene: TRBJ2-2
v_gene: TRBV18
CDR3nt: TGTGCCAGCTCACCACCCACAGGGGGCAACACCGGGGAGCTGTTTTTT
CDR3aa: CASSPPTGGNTGELFF

d_gene: .
abundance: few
j_gene: TRBJ1-2
v_gene: TRBV6-6
CDR3nt: TGTGCCAGCAGTTACTCGTTCCGCCAGGGCTATGGCTACACCTTC
CDR3aa: CASSYSFRQGYGYTF

d_gene: .
abundance: .
j_gene: TRBJ2-3
v_gene: TRBV25-1
CDR3nt: TGTGCCAGCAGTAAAGCACAGGGTTATACGCAGTATTTT
CDR3aa: CASSKAQGYTQYF